This paragraph reports one TCR beta chain. The data belong to a study of blood T cell repertoires in COVID-19. Trimming shortened V by 6 bases and J by 8 bases, and 10 bases separated the two germline ends. The CDR3 contains 11 residues. The germline V gene encodes CDR1 MNHEY and CDR2 SVGAGI. The table came from immunoSEQ multiplex PCR; TCRdb's copy has only in-frame clones and leaves some out. The table records approximately 130,000 clones, over 70% of them present only once. The chain has TRBV6-5 and TRBJ1-2; no reliable D call. The sample consisted of peripheral blood. The clonotype comes from a man older than 75 with active or convalescent COVID-19. The CDR3 DNA sequence: TGTGCCAGCAGCATTAACTGGGGCTACACCTTC. Its protein is CASSINWGYTF.